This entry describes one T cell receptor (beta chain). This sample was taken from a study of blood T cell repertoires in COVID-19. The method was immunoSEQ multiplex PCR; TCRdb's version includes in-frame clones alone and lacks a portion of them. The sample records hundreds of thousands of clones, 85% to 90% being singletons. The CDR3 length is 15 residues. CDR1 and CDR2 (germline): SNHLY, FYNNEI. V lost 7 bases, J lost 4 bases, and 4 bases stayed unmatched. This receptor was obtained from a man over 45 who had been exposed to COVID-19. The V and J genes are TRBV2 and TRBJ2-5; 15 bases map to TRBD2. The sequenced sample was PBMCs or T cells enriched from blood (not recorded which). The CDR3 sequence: CASNGLAGGGETQYF. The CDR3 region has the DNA TGTGCCAGCAATGGACTAGCGGGAGGGGGAGAGACCCAGTACTTC.